This T cell receptor beta chain was recovered during a study of response to subunit inactivated influenza vaccine. Findings and limits, study-wide: It was suggested by the authors that few new T cells are recruited by each seasonal influenza vaccination.

Germline assignment: CDR1 MGHDK and CDR2 SYGVNS. The germline V and J ends were trimmed by 4 bases and 8 bases, with 15 bases remaining between them. There are 15 residues in the CDR3. One entry per CDR3 protein results from TCRdb running MiXCR on the RT-PCR reads. The sample includes 540,000 or so distinct CDR3 sequences, approximately 13% of them seen just once. This clonotype was seen repeatedly, ten times or more. Its target is not known. The clonotype was recovered from a man aged 45-65 years who received an inactivated influenza vaccine. The chain combines TRBV25-1 with TRBJ1-6, with D unresolved. Source: PBMCs from blood, taken around seven weeks after vaccination. The chain's CDR3 is CASSGVGSGDSPLHF. The CDR3 DNA reads TGTGCCAGCAGTGGGGTTGGCAGCGGCGATTCACCCCTCCACTTT.